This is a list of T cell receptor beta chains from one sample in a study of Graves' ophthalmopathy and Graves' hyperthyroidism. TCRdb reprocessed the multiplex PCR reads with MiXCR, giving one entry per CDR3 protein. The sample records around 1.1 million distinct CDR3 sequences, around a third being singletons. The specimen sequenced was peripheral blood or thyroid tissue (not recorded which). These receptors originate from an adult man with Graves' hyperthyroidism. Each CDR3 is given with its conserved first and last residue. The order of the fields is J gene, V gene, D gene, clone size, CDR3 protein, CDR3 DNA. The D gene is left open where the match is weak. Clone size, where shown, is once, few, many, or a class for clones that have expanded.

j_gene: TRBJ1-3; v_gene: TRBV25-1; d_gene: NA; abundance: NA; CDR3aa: CASNGPGEGIGNTIYF; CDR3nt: TGTGCCAGCAACGGGCCAGGGGAAGGGATTGGAAACACCATATATTTT
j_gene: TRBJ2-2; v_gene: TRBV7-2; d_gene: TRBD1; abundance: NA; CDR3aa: CASSVTGTGLTGELFF; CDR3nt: TGTGCCAGCAGCGTGACAGGGACAGGGTTGACCGGGGAGCTGTTTTTT
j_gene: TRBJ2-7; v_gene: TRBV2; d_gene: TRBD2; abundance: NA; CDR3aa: CASSGSGSFEFYEQYF; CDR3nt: TGTGCCAGCAGCGGTAGCGGGAGCTTCGAGTTCTACGAGCAGTACTTC
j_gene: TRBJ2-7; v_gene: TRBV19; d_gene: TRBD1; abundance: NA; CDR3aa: CASSQPGQGRDEQYF; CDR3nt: TGTGCCAGTAGTCAACCGGGACAGGGGAGAGACGAGCAGTACTTC
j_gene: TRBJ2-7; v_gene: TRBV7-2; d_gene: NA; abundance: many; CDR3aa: CASSLAGSTAGGNTQYF; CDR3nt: TGTGCCAGCAGCTTAGCCGGATCTACGGCAGGCGGAAACACGCAGTACTTC
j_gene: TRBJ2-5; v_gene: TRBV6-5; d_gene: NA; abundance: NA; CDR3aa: CASTVQGRETQYF; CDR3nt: TGTGCCAGCACCGTACAGGGTCGGGAGACCCAGTACTTC
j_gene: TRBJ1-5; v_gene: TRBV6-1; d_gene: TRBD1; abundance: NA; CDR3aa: CATLTGTASNQPQHF; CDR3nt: TGTGCCACCCTTACTGGGACAGCTAGCAATCAGCCCCAGCATTTT
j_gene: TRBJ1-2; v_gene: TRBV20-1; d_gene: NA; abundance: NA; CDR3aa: CSAPPRSEDNYGYTF; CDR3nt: TGCAGTGCCCCTCCTAGGAGTGAGGATAACTATGGCTACACCTTC
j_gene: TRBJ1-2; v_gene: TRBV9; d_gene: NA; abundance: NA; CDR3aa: CASSGGSENYGYTF; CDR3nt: TGTGCCAGCAGCGGGGGCAGTGAAAACTATGGCTACACCTTC
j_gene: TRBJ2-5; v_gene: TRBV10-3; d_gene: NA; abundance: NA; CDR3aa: CAISESGGNQPQYF; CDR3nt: TGTGCCATCAGTGAGTCGGGGGGAAATCAGCCCCAGTACTTC
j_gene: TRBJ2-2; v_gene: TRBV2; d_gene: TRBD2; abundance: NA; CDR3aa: CASSLSGRTGELFF; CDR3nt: TGTGCCAGCAGTTTGAGCGGGAGGACCGGGGAGCTGTTTTTT
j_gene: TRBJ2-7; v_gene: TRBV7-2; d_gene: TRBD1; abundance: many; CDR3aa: CASSQWTGSYEQYF; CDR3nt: TGTGCCAGCAGCCAATGGACAGGAAGCTACGAGCAGTACTTC
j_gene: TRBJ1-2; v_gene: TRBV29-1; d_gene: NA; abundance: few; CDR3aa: CSVEESSEWANYGYTF; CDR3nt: TGCAGCGTTGAAGAATCTTCAGAGTGGGCTAACTATGGCTACACCTTC
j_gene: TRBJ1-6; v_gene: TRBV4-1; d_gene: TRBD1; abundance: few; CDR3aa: CASSHADREYSPLHF; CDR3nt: TGCGCCAGCAGCCACGCGGACAGGGAGTACTCACCCCTCCACTTT
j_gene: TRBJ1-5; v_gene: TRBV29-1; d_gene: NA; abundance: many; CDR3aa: CSVVQGPGQPQHF; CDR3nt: TGCAGCGTTGTACAGGGCCCAGGACAGCCCCAGCATTTT
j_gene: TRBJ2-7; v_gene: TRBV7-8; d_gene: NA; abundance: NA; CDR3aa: CASSLEQTRYGQYF; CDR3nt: TGTGCCAGCAGCTTAGAACAGACTAGATACGGGCAGTACTTC
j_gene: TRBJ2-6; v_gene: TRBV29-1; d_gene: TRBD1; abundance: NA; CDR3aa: CSVYGQGFGANVLTF; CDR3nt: TGCAGCGTTTACGGACAGGGTTTTGGGGCCAACGTCCTGACTTTC
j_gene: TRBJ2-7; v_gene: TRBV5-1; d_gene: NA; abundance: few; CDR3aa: CASSLGLASTYEQYF; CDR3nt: TGCGCCAGCAGCTTGGGGCTAGCCTCCACCTACGAGCAGTACTTC